This T cell receptor beta chain emerged from a study of blood T cells in healthy people across ages. Whole-study findings and limits: Estimates drawn from one million T cells were deemed to understate diversity. There was no known CMV status for donors, so expanded clonotype changes were possibly confounded.

Trimming removed 6 bases at V and 2 bases at J, with 16 bases between. The CDR3 has 14 residues. CDR1 and CDR2 from the germline V gene are SQVTM and ANQGSEA. This clonotype came up a few times. What it recognizes is unknown. Through a sample-barcoded 5' primer and a J-beta primer mix, a second PCR was run for about 6 to 12 cycles. MiXCR, applied by TCRdb to the 5' RACE reads, yields one record per CDR3 protein. This table has some 760,000 distinct CDR3 sequences, roughly 25% appearing once. Another study also made use of these data, one on T cells of mothers and their children.

The V call is TRBV29-1, the J call TRBJ2-5; a weak D match, TRBD1 (6 bases). The sample consisted of blood. This sequence originates from a boy aged 5 to 17 in good health. The CDR3 nucleotides are TGCAGCGTGATACCGACAGGCGGACAAGAGACCCAGTACTTC. Amino acids: CSVIPTGGQETQYF.